This TCR beta chain was obtained from a study of CD8+ T cells in alopecia areata. Study-wide background: Twice daily, treated patients received 5 to 10 mg of oral tofacitinib. Patients took tofacitinib for 6 to 18 months, followed by 6 drug-free months.

RNA extraction was followed by reverse transcription into cDNA, which acted as the sequencing template. The protocol was immunoSEQ multiplex PCR, while the TCRdb copy is restricted to in-frame clones and leaves out a portion. The sample carries hundreds of thousands of clones, 67% recorded once. Lesional scalp punch biopsies and peripheral blood were collected from alopecia areata patients. Investigators sorted PBMCs to obtain both CD4+ and CD8+ T cells. Germline V gene data show CDR1 as SGHRS and CDR2 as YFSETQ. J lost 7 bases, V lost 4 bases, and 10 bases had no gene match. This CDR3 comprises 15 residues.

The chain employs TRBV5-1 and TRBJ2-1; 8 nucleotides match TRBD2. The sample in question was CD4+ T cells sorted from blood, obtained at week 0. The source of this sequence is a human donor with alopecia areata. DNA of the CDR3: TGCGCCAGCAGCCCCAGGGCGGGGGGATGGAATGAGCAGTTCTTC. Translated: CASSPRAGGWNEQFF.